This T cell receptor (beta chain) was captured by sequencing in a study of STAT5B mutations in CD4+ large granular lymphocyte leukemia. The survey-level immunoSEQ assay was used. Libraries were prepared by immunoSEQ multiplex PCR; TCRdb keeps only in-frame clonotypes and omits some of them. The sample has about 40,000 clones, 75% to 85% seen once. The CDR3 has 16 amino acids. The germline gives CDR1 SGHTA, CDR2 FQGNSA. Trimming took 2 bases from V and 0 from J, leaving 14 bases between them. The sequenced sample consisted of CD4+ T cells from blood buffy coats. This rearrangement joins TRBV7-2 to TRBJ2-7; D ambiguous. The source is a human donor in good health. The CDR3: CASSLSPLGFSYEQYF. The DNA for the CDR3 is TGTGCCAGCAGCTTAAGCCCCCTAGGGTTCTCCTACGAGCAGTACTTC.